This T cell receptor beta chain was observed in a study of T-cell reconstitution after alpha-beta-depleted transplantation in children listed by TCRdb under 2016. In the study overall: Using TCR repertoire profiling, the study quantitatively followed how T-cell immune reconstitution unfolded in children after TCRalphabeta/CD19-depleted allogeneic hematopoietic cell transplantation.

The method behind the library was PCR. Sequencing instrument: Illumina HiSeq 2500. To normalize quantification of the TCRbeta repertoire, the TCR libraries were built with molecular barcoding that relied on unique molecular identifiers. TCRdb handled the public reads itself, with Q25 trimming in fastp and clone calling in MiXCR, and kept productive beta chains. Under each unique CDR3 protein, matching rows form one entry showing the most common genes and DNA. For this sample the table gives about 610,000 distinct CDR3 sequences, of which roughly a tenth were detected only once. About 4.2% of the sample comes from the top ten. The CDR3 measures 15 amino acids from cysteine to phenylalanine. The sequence is cut down to CDR3 DNA, 45 bases in frame from base 1. Taken from the germline V gene, the CDR1 and CDR2 loops are SGHRS and YFSETQ. V loses 5 bases of germline sequence and J loses 4 bases, and the interval between the two ends is 18 bases.

This clonotype was seen repeatedly, ten times or more. The specificity of this receptor is unknown. Per-base qualities were not stored, and no clone one base away is much larger. The source was PBMCs from the stem cell graft donor, collected from the stem cell graft. The chain links TRBV5-1 with TRBJ2-5; TRBD1 is perhaps the D gene, given 6 matching bases. The source of this sequence is a human donor who donated a stem cell graft to a child with acute myeloid leukemia. Read as DNA, the sequence is TGCGCCAGCAGTGCTACAGGGTTTATTAGAGAGACCCAGTACTTC. Its product reads: CASSATGFIRETQYF.